This T cell receptor (beta chain) was recorded in a study of blood T cell repertoires in COVID-19. Turning to the study itself: In each case, the material was cDNA or gDNA derived from T cells, B-cell-depleted T cells, or PBMCs.

The CDR3 spans 17 residues. After removal of 5 bases from V and 2 bases from J, the junction contained 12 bases not matched to a gene. In germline, CDR1 is PRHDT, CDR2 FYEKMQ (reference sequence). The table came from immunoSEQ multiplex PCR; TCRdb's copy has only in-frame clones and leaves some out. In the table there are 60,000 to 80,000 clones, almost 85% of which are singletons. This clone came up a few times. This chain connects TRBV13 to TRBJ2-7, with TRBD2 matching 10 bases. The source is a man in his fifties or sixties with active COVID-19. Sequencing was carried out using peripheral blood. The CDR3 sequence: CASSPLNLAGVAYEQYF. The CDR3 DNA follows: TGTGCCAGCAGCCCGCTAAATCTAGCGGGAGTGGCCTACGAGCAGTACTTC.